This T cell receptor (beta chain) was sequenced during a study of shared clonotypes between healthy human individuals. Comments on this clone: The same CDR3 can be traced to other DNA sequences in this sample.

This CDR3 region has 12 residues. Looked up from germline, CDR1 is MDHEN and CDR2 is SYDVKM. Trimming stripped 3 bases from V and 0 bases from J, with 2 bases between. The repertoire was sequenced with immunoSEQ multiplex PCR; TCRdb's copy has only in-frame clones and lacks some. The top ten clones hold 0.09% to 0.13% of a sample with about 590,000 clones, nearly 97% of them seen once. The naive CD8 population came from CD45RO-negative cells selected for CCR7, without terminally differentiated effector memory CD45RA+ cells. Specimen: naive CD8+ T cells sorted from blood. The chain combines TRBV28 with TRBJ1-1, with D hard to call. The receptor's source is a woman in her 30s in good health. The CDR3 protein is CASSLVNTEAFF. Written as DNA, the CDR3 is TGTGCCAGCAGTTTGGTGAACACTGAAGCTTTCTTT.